This T cell receptor (beta chain) was observed in a study of T cells in Graves' hyperthyroidism and ophthalmopathy. Study-wide points: Ophthalmopathy was identified by the model a median around 6.3 months ahead of onset.

This clonotype was seen only a few times. Antigen specificity is unknown. Diagnosis rested on symptoms, serum thyroxine and TRAb, thyroid ultrasound, and orbital computed tomography. The CDR3 runs to 14 residues. The germline CDR1 and CDR2 sequences are SGHTA and FQGNSA. V was trimmed by 5 bases and J by 8 bases, leaving 16 bases between them. Amplification of TCR beta CDR3 regions used RNA as the template. First-round RT-PCR of the TCR CDR3 relied on the HTBI primer set. TCRdb passed the multiplex PCR reads through MiXCR, listing each CDR3 protein once. The table lists about 290,000 distinct CDR3 sequences, approximately 15% of them singletons, with less than 8% in the top ten.

The specimen was blood. The clonotype was recovered from a woman between 35 and 50 years old with Graves' hyperthyroidism. The V call is TRBV7-2, the J call TRBJ2-1; D gene ambiguous. The CDR3 DNA reads as TGTGCCAGCAGCATCAATGACGCTAGAGATGAGCAGTTCTTC. It is translated as CASSINDARDEQFF.